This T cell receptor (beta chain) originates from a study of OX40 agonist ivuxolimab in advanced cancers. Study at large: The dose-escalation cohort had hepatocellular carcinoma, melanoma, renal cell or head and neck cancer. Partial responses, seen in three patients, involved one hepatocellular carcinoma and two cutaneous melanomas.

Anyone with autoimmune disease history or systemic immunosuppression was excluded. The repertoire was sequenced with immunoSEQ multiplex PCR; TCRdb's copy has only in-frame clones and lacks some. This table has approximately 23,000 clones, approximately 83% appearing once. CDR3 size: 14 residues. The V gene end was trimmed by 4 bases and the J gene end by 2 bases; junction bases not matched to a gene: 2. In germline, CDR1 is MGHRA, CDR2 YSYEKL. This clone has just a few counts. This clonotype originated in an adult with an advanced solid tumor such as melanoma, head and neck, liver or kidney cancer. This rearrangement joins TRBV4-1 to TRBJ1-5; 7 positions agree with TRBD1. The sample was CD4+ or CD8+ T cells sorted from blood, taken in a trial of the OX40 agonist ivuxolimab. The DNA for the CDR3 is TGCGCCAGCAGCCCAACAGGGGGCAATCAGCCCCAGCATTTT. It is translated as CASSPTGGNQPQHF.